This T cell receptor beta chain was profiled in a study of OX40 agonist ivuxolimab in advanced cancers. Study background: Ivuxolimab was administered intravenously to patients at 0.01 to 10 mg/kg every 2 weeks. With a range of roughly 23 to 85, age averaged about 58 years, and 75% to 90% were male.

Here immunoSEQ multiplex PCR was the method, and the copy in TCRdb shows in-frame clones only, minus some. The sample has under 65,000 clones; about 89% are singletons. At cycle 4 day 1, cycle 7 day 1, and baseline, blood was sampled. As for this clone: What it recognizes is unknown.

Findings and limits, study-wide: There was clonal expansion of CD4+ and CD8+ blood T cells by week 6 at 0.1 to 3.0 mg/kg.

The material sequenced was CD4+ or CD8+ T cells sorted from blood, taken in a trial of the OX40 agonist ivuxolimab. The sequence was collected from an adult with an advanced solid tumor such as melanoma, head and neck, liver or kidney cancer.

CDR3 nucleotide sequence: TGCGCCAGCAGTGAGTCGACCCTTAATGAGCAGTTCTTC. This encodes CASSESTLNEQFF. V gene TRBV10-1 combines with J gene TRBJ2-1; D is unresolved. In germline, CDR1 is WNHNN, CDR2 SYGVQD (reference sequence). Trimming removed 0 bases from V and 7 bases from J, with 7 bases in between. The CDR3 spans 13 residues.